One and the same sample provided the 30 T cell receptor beta chains below, sequenced in a study of shared T cell receptors in the human thymus. Measured with immunoSEQ multiplex PCR; TCRdb has only the in-frame clones, and not every one. The sample has 600,000 to 900,000 clones; 80% to 90% are singletons. This same sample was also part of a study on human thymus T cells.

The material sequenced was thymocytes. The origin of the receptors is a girl less than two years old with a congenital heart defect.

As DNA, the CDR3 is TGTGCCAGCAGTGAATTCCCGACAGGTCCGGATGGCTACACCTTC. Amino acids: CASSEFPTGPDGYTF. The chain joins TRBV25-1 to TRBJ1-2; D might be TRBD1 (6 bases). V was cut by 1 base and J by 6 bases, with 15 bases left in between. This CDR3 has 15 residues. The germline V gene encodes CDR1 MGHDK and CDR2 SYGVNS.

The V and J genes are TRBV7-2 and TRBJ1-2; D is possibly TRBD1 (5 bases). Germline loops: CDR1 SGHTA, CDR2 FQGNSA. V was trimmed by 2 bases and J by 4 bases, leaving 11 bases between them. The length of the CDR3 is 14 residues. The CDR3 spells CASSLWRQLYGYTF. CDR3 DNA: TGTGCCAGCAGCTTATGGCGACAGCTCTATGGCTACACCTTC.

The chain employs TRBV5-1 and TRBJ2-7; D is perhaps TRBD1 (6 bases). V lost 0 bases to trimming and J lost 7 bases, with 20 bases between them. The CDR3 length is 16 residues. The germline CDR1 and CDR2 sequences are SGHRS and YFSETQ. Here the CDR3 reads CASSLASWTASCEQYF. CDR3 in DNA: TGCGCCAGCAGCTTGGCCAGCTGGACAGCCTCGTGTGAGCAGTACTTC.

The V call is TRBV29-1, the J call TRBJ2-2; possible D gene TRBD2, 7 bases. The V end lost 1 base, the J end lost 3 bases, and 12 bases lay between the germline ends. The CDR3 length is 15 residues. Germline V gene lookup returns CDR1 SQVTM and CDR2 ANQGSEA. Written as DNA, the CDR3 is TGCAGCGTTGAAGCGGGCGGGGGCGACACCGGGGAGCTGTTTTTT. This encodes CSVEAGGGDTGELFF.

In DNA, the CDR3 is TGTGCCAGCAGCGCCCTAGCGGGTCCCTCCTACGAGCAGTACTTC. Protein product: CASSALAGPSYEQYF. The J gene is TRBJ2-7, the V gene TRBV6-6; 8 bases align to TRBD2. There are 15 residues in the CDR3. V lost 6 bases and J lost 0; bases outside the gene matches: 7. Per the germline V gene, CDR1 is MNHNY and CDR2 is SVGAGI (reference sequence).

This sequence joins TRBV5-1 and TRBJ1-2; possibly TRBD1 for D (5 bases). V was shortened by 4 bases and J by 1 base, with 17 bases between the two germline ends. Germline assignment: CDR1 SGHRS and CDR2 YFSETQ. This CDR3 is 16 amino acids long. The CDR3 protein is CASSPTGGTGNYGYTF. The DNA for the CDR3 is TGCGCCAGCAGCCCGACCGGGGGGACGGGTAACTATGGCTACACCTTC.

The genes are TRBV7-9 and TRBJ1-6; perhaps TRBD1 as D (5 bases). Between the trimmed V and J ends, which lost 2 bases and 7 bases, there was a span of 18 bases. The CDR3 is made up of 17 amino acids. CDR1 and CDR2 from the germline V gene are SEHNR and FQNEAQ (reference sequence). CDR3: CASSLWSGEWKNSPLHF. CDR3 in DNA: TGTGCCAGCAGCTTATGGTCGGGGGAATGGAAAAATTCACCCCTCCACTTT.

V usage is TRBV27 and J usage is TRBJ1-4, with D maybe TRBD1 (5 bases). CDR1 MNHEY and CDR2 SMNVEV come from the germline V gene (reference sequence). The CDR3 loop spans 19 amino acids. Trimming stripped 5 bases from V and 4 bases from J, with 26 bases between. This chain's CDR3 is CASSPKWTLRGMDNEKLFF. In DNA, the CDR3 is TGTGCCAGCAGTCCTAAATGGACATTACGGGGGATGGATAATGAAAAACTGTTTTTT.

With respect to this clone: At one end the junction does not follow the germline gene, possibly because of a read error. CDR3 loop: CAGGGQVNF. CDR3 in DNA: TGTGCCGGCGGGGGACAGGTTAACTTC. The chain combines TRBV2 with TRBJ2-5; D might be TRBD1 (8 bases). This CDR3 region has 9 residues. CDR1 is SNHLY, CDR2 FYNNEI, per germline.

The chain employs TRBV14 and TRBJ1-2; D perhaps matches TRBD1 (6 bases). The CDR3 is 11 amino acids. Per germline, CDR1 SGHDN and CDR2 FVKESK. Deletions cut 8 bases from V and 8 bases from J, with 12 bases between. The CDR3 coding sequence is TGTGCCAGCGGCAGGGGCGAGGGCTACACCTTC. This encodes CASGRGEGYTF.

This chain uses TRBV6-1 with TRBJ1-6, with D perhaps TRBD1 (5 bases). Per the germline V gene, CDR1 is MNHNS and CDR2 is SASEGT. V lost 0 bases and J lost 8, with 11 bases in between. The CDR3 length is 15 residues. CDR3 protein: CASSEARQGDSPLHF. For the CDR3, the DNA is TGTGCCAGCAGTGAAGCGCGGCAGGGCGATTCACCCCTCCACTTT.

The rearrangement links TRBV28 to TRBJ1-5; 8 bases line up with TRBD1. V shed 5 bases and J 5 bases; nucleotides not matched to a gene: 11. The CDR3 sequence is 16 residues long. Germline values: CDR1 MDHEN, CDR2 SYDVKM. The CDR3 sequence: CASSPPDRGLDQPQHF. CDR3 DNA sequence: TGTGCCAGCAGTCCTCCAGACAGGGGTTTAGATCAGCCCCAGCATTTT.

The chain employs TRBV7-9 and TRBJ1-4, with 8 bases matching TRBD1. The CDR3 spans 15 residues. Germline V gene sequence: CDR1 SEHNR, CDR2 FQNEAQ (reference sequence). V dropped 5 bases and J dropped 8; count of bases not matched to a gene: 10. The CDR3 is CASSKRTGSKEKLFF. The CDR3 DNA sequence: TGTGCCAGCAGCAAAAGGACAGGGTCGAAGGAAAAACTGTTTTTT.

The chain is built from TRBV7-2 and TRBJ1-6; 8 positions agree with TRBD1. From germline, CDR1 is SGHTA and CDR2 FQGNSA. J was trimmed by 11 bases and V by 3 bases; bases with no gene match: 12. CDR3 length: 16 amino acids. The CDR3 bases are TGTGCCAGCAGCTTCGACAGGGGTTCCCTAAAGGCACCCCTCCACTTT. This encodes CASSFDRGSLKAPLHF.

The gene calls are TRBV5-1 and TRBJ1-2; D remains ambiguous. CDR1 and CDR2 (germline): SGHRS, YFSETQ. The V end was cut by 4 bases, the J end by 3 bases, with 10 bases between. There are 13 residues in the CDR3. In DNA, the CDR3 is TGCGCCAGCAGCGCGGCCGGCTACTATGGCTACACCTTC. This encodes CASSAAGYYGYTF.

The chain links TRBV13 to TRBJ2-7; possible D gene TRBD2, 6 bases. The V gene's germline CDR1 is PRHDT and CDR2 FYEKMQ (reference sequence). V lost 5 bases, J lost 3 bases, and 14 bases lay in between. The CDR3 covers 14 residues. The CDR3 DNA follows: TGTGCCAGCAGCCCCGGGGGAGGAATCTACGAGCAGTACTTC. It is translated as CASSPGGGIYEQYF.

This chain links TRBV15 with TRBJ2-5; a possible D gene is TRBD1 (6 bases). Germline V lookup: CDR1 LNHNV, CDR2 YYDKDF (reference sequence). The CDR3 spans 18 residues. V shed 1 base and J shed 1 base, with 19 bases lying between them. The CDR3 DNA sequence: TGTGCCACCAGCAGAGTAGCGCCGGCAGGGGTTAGCCAAGAGACCCAGTACTTC. Encoded protein: CATSRVAPAGVSQETQYF.

The chain has TRBV6-1 and TRBJ1-5, with D tentatively TRBD1 (5 bases). Deletions cut 3 bases from V and 5 bases from J, with 20 bases between. CDR3 size: 17 residues. The germline CDR1 and CDR2 sequences are MNHNS and SASEGT. Here the CDR3 DNA reads TGTGCCAGCAGTGATTCGTCGAAGGGGAAACTCTATCAGCCCCAGCATTTT. It specifies CASSDSSKGKLYQPQHF.

This rearrangement joins TRBV7-6 to TRBJ1-2, with D perhaps matching TRBD1 (6 bases). Germline V gene data show CDR1 as SGHVS and CDR2 as FNYEAQ. The CDR3 sequence is 16 residues long. Trimming shortened V by 5 bases and J by 1 base, and 17 bases separated the two germline ends. The CDR3 nucleotides read TGTGCCAGCAGCCCCCCCCCAGGGGCCAATAACTATGGCTACACCTTC. This translates into CASSPPPGANNYGYTF. The whole variable domain, filled in from reference TRBV7-6 and TRBJ1-2, reads GAGVSQSPRYKVTKRGQDVALRCDPISGHVSLYWYRQALGQGPEFLTYFNYEAQQDKSGLPNDRFSAERPEGSISTLTIQRTEQRDSAMYRCASSPPPGANNYGYTFGSGTRLTVV.

The gene calls are TRBV4-2 and TRBJ2-6; a possible D gene is TRBD2 (5 bases). V was cut by 0 bases and J by 0 bases, with 15 bases left in between. Germline V gives CDR1 LGHNA, CDR2 YNFKEQ. The CDR3 extends over 19 amino acids. CDR3 sequence reads: CASSQEARTETSGANVLTF. CDR3 coding DNA: TGTGCCAGCAGCCAAGAGGCGAGGACTGAAACCTCTGGGGCCAACGTCCTGACTTTC.

The chain is built from TRBV9 and TRBJ1-6; 9 bases are a match to TRBD1. The germline V gene has CDR1 SGDLS and CDR2 YYNGEE. This CDR3 is 16 amino acids long. Losses at the gene ends were 2 bases for V and 13 bases for J; bases not matched to a gene: 13. The CDR3: CASSVSGTGLSRPLHF. CDR3 nucleotide sequence: TGTGCCAGCAGCGTTAGCGGGACAGGGTTGTCTCGCCCCCTCCACTTT.

The rearrangement uses TRBV5-8 and TRBJ2-7, with D maybe TRBD1 (6 bases). Between the trimmed V and J ends, which lost 1 base and 6 bases, there was a span of 11 bases. This CDR3 contains 13 residues. Per germline, CDR1 SGHTS and CDR2 YDEGEE. CDR3 residues: CASSLTGNGEQYF. For the CDR3, the DNA is TGTGCCAGCAGCTTGACAGGGAATGGCGAGCAGTACTTC. The whole variable domain, filled in from reference TRBV5-8 and TRBJ2-7, reads EAGVTQSPTHLIKTRGQQATLRCSPISGHTSVYWYQQALGLGLQFLLWYDEGEERNRGNFPPRFSGRQFPNYSSELNVNALELEDSALYLCASSLTGNGEQYFGPGTRLTVT.

This clone was seen more than once but under ten times. The V call is TRBV18, the J call TRBJ1-1, with 8 bases fitting TRBD1. Trimming removed 3 bases from V and 0 bases from J; junction bases left unmatched: 6. The germline gives CDR1 KGHSH, CDR2 LQKENI. The CDR3 sequence is 16 residues long. CDR3 in DNA: TGTGCCAGCTCACCCCTCAGGGGGCTGATGAACACTGAAGCTTTCTTT. Translation gives CASSPLRGLMNTEAFF.

The CDR3 bases are TGTGCCAGCAGAGCTACAAGGACCGACGGGAGCTCCTATAATTCACCCCTCCACTTT. Its translation is CASRATRTDGSSYNSPLHF. The V call is TRBV2, the J call TRBJ1-6; D is undetermined. Trimming took 6 bases from V and 0 from J, leaving 21 bases between them. The germline V gene has CDR1 SNHLY and CDR2 FYNNEI. This CDR3 is 19 amino acids long.

The J gene is TRBJ1-1, the V gene TRBV10-3, with D possibly being TRBD1 (6 bases). Trimming took 7 bases from V and 1 from J, leaving 7 bases between them. CDR3 length: 12 amino acids. The V gene's germline CDR1 is ENHRY and CDR2 SYGVKD. The CDR3 nucleotides are TGTGCCATCAAACAGGGGAACACTGAAGCTTTCTTT. It is translated as CAIKQGNTEAFF.

The J gene is TRBJ1-1, the V gene TRBV27, with 11 bases identical to TRBD1. Germline trimming cut 6 bases from V and 6 bases from J; bases unmatched to any gene: 9. The CDR3 covers 15 residues. The germline V gene encodes CDR1 MNHEY and CDR2 SMNVEV (reference sequence). The CDR3 here is CASSRDRGNPSEAFF. As DNA, the CDR3 is TGTGCCAGCAGCCGGGACAGGGGGAACCCCTCTGAAGCTTTCTTT.

This clone is a singleton in its sample. V gene TRBV18 combines with J gene TRBJ2-7, with D uncertain. From germline, CDR1 is KGHSH and CDR2 LQKENI. The CDR3 sequence is 14 residues long. V lost 6 bases, J lost 2 bases, and 14 bases lay in between. The CDR3 coding sequence is TGTGCCAGCTCCCCCGGCAGGCGACCCTACGAGCAGTACTTC. This sequence encodes CASSPGRRPYEQYF.

This chain connects TRBV6-1 to TRBJ1-2; 7 bases align to TRBD1. From germline, CDR1 is MNHNS and CDR2 SASEGT. V shed 0 bases, J shed 7 bases, and the junction held 11 bases outside the gene matches. CDR3 length equals 16 residues. CDR3 sequence (DNA): TGTGCCAGCAGTGAAGCCCCAGGGGGGCCGAAGGGTGGCTACACCTTC. Its protein product is CASSEAPGGPKGGYTF.

The V call is TRBV5-1, the J call TRBJ1-6; no firm D call. V dropped 4 bases and J dropped 6 bases, with 14 bases sitting between them. The CDR3 is 15 residues long. CDR1 and CDR2 from the germline V gene are SGHRS and YFSETQ. The CDR3 loop reads CASSRAERLNSPLHF. The DNA of the CDR3 is TGCGCCAGCAGCCGAGCCGAAAGACTTAATTCACCCCTCCACTTT.

V usage is TRBV5-1 and J usage is TRBJ2-3, with a weak D call TRBD2 (5 bases). Trimming pared 1 base from V and 2 bases from J, leaving 8 bases between. From germline, CDR1 is SGHRS and CDR2 YFSETQ. The CDR3 loop spans 14 amino acids. The CDR3 protein is CASSLSAVTDTQYF. DNA for the CDR3: TGCGCCAGCAGCTTGTCAGCGGTCACAGATACGCAGTATTTT.